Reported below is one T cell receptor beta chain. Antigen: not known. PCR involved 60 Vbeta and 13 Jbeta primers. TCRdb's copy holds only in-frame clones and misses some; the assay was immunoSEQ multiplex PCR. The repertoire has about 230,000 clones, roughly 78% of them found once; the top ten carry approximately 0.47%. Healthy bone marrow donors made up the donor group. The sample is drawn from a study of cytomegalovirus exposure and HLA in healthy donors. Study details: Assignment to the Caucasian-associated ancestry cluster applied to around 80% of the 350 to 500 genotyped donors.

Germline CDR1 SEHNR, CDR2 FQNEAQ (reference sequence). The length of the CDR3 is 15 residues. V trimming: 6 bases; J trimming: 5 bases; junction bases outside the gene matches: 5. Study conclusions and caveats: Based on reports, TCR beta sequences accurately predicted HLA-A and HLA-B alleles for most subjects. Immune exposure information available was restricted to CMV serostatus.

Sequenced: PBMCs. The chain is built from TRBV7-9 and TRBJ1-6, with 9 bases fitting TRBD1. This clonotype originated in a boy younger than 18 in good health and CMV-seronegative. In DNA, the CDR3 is TGTGCCAGCAGGCCGGGACAGGGTGATAATTCACCCCTCCACTTT. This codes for CASRPGQGDNSPLHF.